One sample yielded the 8 T cell receptor beta chains listed below, sequenced in a study of CD8 T cells in Susac syndrome. Roughly 0.45 to 1 ug RNA was reverse transcribed with random hexamers. One entry per CDR3 protein results from TCRdb running MiXCR on the immunoSEQ multiplex PCR reads. The table shows 160,000 or so distinct CDR3 sequences, with roughly 96% occurring only once. The sequencing input was CD8+ T cells from PBMCs. The receptors originated from a human donor with multiple sclerosis.

This clonotype has only one observation. V is TRBV29-1 and J is TRBJ1-2; 8 nucleotides line up with TRBD1. V dropped 6 bases and J dropped 4; count of bases not matched to a gene: 4. The CDR3 has 12 amino acids. The germline gives CDR1 SQVTM, CDR2 ANQGSEA. In DNA, the CDR3 is TGCAGCGTCTGGACAGGGACCTATGGCTACACCTTC. Amino acid sequence: CSVWTGTYGYTF.

CDR3 bases: TGTGCCAGCAGCTTGCGGGACGTCAATGAGCAGTTCTTC. This sequence encodes CASSLRDVNEQFF. The V call is TRBV7-2, the J call TRBJ2-1; maybe TRBD2 (6 bases). Trimming stripped 3 bases from V and 6 bases from J, with 9 bases between. Germline CDR1 is SGHTA and CDR2 is FQGNSA. CDR3 length: 13 residues.

J is TRBJ2-7 and V is TRBV27, with 7 bases identical to TRBD2. V shed 7 bases, J shed 5 bases, and the junction held 14 bases outside the gene matches. CDR3 length equals 15 residues. Looked up from germline, CDR1 is MNHEY and CDR2 is SMNVEV (reference sequence). CDR3 sequence: CASTPPRGEPHEQYF. The CDR3 DNA follows: TGTGCCAGCACCCCGCCCCGGGGGGAACCCCACGAGCAGTACTTC.

This sequence joins TRBV30 and TRBJ1-2; no clear D. CDR1 and CDR2 (germline): GTSNPN, SVGIG (reference sequence). CDR3 length equals 11 residues. The V end was cut by 4 bases, the J end by 8 bases, with 11 bases between. Here the CDR3 DNA reads TGTGCCTGGAACGGAGGGTTAGGCTACACCTTC. This sequence encodes CAWNGGLGYTF. Drawing the rest from reference TRBV30 and TRBJ1-2, the complete variable domain is SQTIHQWPATLVQPVGSPLSLECTVEGTSNPNLYWYRQAAGRGLQLLFYSVGIGQISSEVPQNLSASRPQDRQFILSSKKLLLSDSGFYLCAWNGGLGYTFGSGTRLTVV.

The V and J genes are TRBV12-3 or TRBV12-4 and TRBJ2-2, with D perhaps TRBD1 (6 bases). Trimming left V 5 bases short and J 3 bases short, with 10 bases between. The CDR3 covers 14 residues. In DNA, the CDR3 is TGTGCCAGCAGTCCCGACAGGTACACCGGGGAGCTGTTTTTT. Protein product: CASSPDRYTGELFF.

The V call is TRBV6-4, the J call TRBJ2-6; the D gene is possibly TRBD1 (6 bases). V was pared by 0 bases and J by 0 bases, with 6 bases between. The CDR3 totals 16 residues. Germline CDR1 is MRHNA and CDR2 is SNTAGT. Here the CDR3 reads CASSDSGHSGANVLTF. The CDR3 DNA reads TGTGCCAGCAGTGACTCGGGACACTCTGGGGCCAACGTCCTGACTTTC.

The CDR3 loop reads CASSILGDNEQFF. CDR3 nucleotide sequence: TGTGCCAGTAGTATATTAGGGGACAATGAGCAGTTCTTC. The V and J genes are TRBV19 and TRBJ2-1; D is possibly TRBD1 (5 bases). CDR1 is LNHDA, CDR2 SQIVND, per germline (reference sequence). V lost 2 bases to trimming and J lost 5 bases, with 7 bases between them. This CDR3 has 13 residues.

V is TRBV5-4 and J is TRBJ2-1; 8 positions agree with TRBD1. This CDR3 contains 15 residues. The junction had 4 bases not matched to a gene; V was cut back by 3 bases and J by 2 bases. Germline lookup yields CDR1 SGHNT and CDR2 YYREEE (reference sequence). CDR3 amino acids: CASSSYRGTYNEQFF. DNA of the CDR3: TGTGCCAGCAGCTCCTACAGGGGGACCTACAATGAGCAGTTCTTC.